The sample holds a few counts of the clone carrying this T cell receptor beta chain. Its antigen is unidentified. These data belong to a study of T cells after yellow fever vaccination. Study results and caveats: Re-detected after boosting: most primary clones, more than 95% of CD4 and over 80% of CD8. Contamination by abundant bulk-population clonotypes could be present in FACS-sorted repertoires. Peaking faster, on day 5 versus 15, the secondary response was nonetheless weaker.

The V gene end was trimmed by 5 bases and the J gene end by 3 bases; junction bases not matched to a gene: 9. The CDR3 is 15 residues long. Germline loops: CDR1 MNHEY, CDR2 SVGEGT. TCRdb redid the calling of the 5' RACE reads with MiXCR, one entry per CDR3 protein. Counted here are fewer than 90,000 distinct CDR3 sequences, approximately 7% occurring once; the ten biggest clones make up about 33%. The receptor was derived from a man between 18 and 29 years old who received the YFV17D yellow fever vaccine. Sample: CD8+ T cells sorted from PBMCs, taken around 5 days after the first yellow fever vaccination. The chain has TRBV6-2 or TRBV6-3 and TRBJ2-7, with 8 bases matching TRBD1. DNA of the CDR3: TGTGCCAGCAGTACCCCAAGAGACAGGGGCTACGAGCAGTACTTC. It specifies CASSTPRDRGYEQYF.